The 8 T cell receptor beta chains presented below share a single source sample, sequenced in a study of T cells in Graves' hyperthyroidism and ophthalmopathy. Amplification yielded TCR beta CDR3 regions, with RNA transcripts as the source. A first-round RT-PCR of the TCR CDR3 used the HTBI primer set. TCRdb recomputed calls from the multiplex PCR reads with MiXCR, one row per CDR3 protein. The sample contains approximately 720,000 distinct CDR3 sequences, roughly a sixth of which appear only once. The sample taken for sequencing was blood. The source of these receptors is a woman in her forties or fifties with Graves' hyperthyroidism that later progressed to Graves' ophthalmopathy.

This clonotype turned up a few times. V gene TRBV3-1 combines with J gene TRBJ1-1; D may be TRBD1 (5 bases). The ends were cut back, 2 bases at V and 1 base at J, with 17 bases in the middle. CDR1 is LGHDT and CDR2 is YNNKEL in the germline V gene (reference sequence). The CDR3 runs to 17 residues. CDR3 sequence reads: CASSQYGRLDKNTEAFF. The CDR3 DNA is TGTGCCAGCAGCCAATATGGAAGACTGGACAAGAACACTGAAGCTTTCTTT.

This clonotype was found a few times. This chain joins TRBV19 and TRBJ1-4; D remains ambiguous. CDR3 length: 14 amino acids. Germline CDR1 is LNHDA and CDR2 is SQIVND (reference sequence). Trimming removed 5 bases at V and 7 bases at J, with 14 bases between. The CDR3 is CASSGRESGEKLFF. Written as DNA, the CDR3 is TGTGCCAGTAGTGGACGGGAAAGCGGTGAAAAACTGTTTTTT.

This clonotype was observed many times. The V call is TRBV12-3 or TRBV12-4, the J call TRBJ2-1; the D gene is possibly TRBD1 (7 bases). V shed 7 bases and J shed 4 bases, with 14 bases lying between them. The CDR3 has 14 amino acids. In nucleotides, the CDR3 is TGTGCCAGCACCACGACAGGGAGGTACAATGAGCAGTTCTTC. Encoded protein: CASTTTGRYNEQFF.

The table lists this clonotype with many counts. The chain carries TRBV2 and TRBJ1-2; the match to TRBD1 covers 8 bases. The CDR3 is 13 residues long. V lost 6 bases to trimming and J lost 8 bases; unmatched junction nucleotides: 8. Germline V gene sequence: CDR1 SNHLY, CDR2 FYNNEI. The CDR3 reads CASSLTGAEGYTF. The CDR3 DNA is TGTGCCAGCAGCTTGACAGGGGCAGAAGGCTACACCTTC.

This clonotype was observed a few times. J is TRBJ2-3 and V is TRBV28, with 12 bases identical to TRBD2. This CDR3 contains 20 residues. CDR1 is MDHEN and CDR2 is SYDVKM in the germline V gene. Losses at the gene ends were 5 bases for V and 3 bases for J; bases not matched to a gene: 18. The CDR3 reads CASSRIPFSRLAGETDTQYF. CDR3 in DNA: TGTGCCAGCAGTCGCATCCCCTTCAGTCGACTAGCGGGGGAGACAGATACGCAGTATTTT.

The CDR3 region has the DNA TGTGCCAGCAGCTTCGGCCAGGGCTATAATTCACCCCTCCACTTT. Translation: CASSFGQGYNSPLHF. This rearrangement joins TRBV7-8 to TRBJ1-6; D is possibly TRBD1 (5 bases). The CDR3 totals 15 residues. Trimming took off 3 bases at V and 3 bases at J, with 9 bases between the two ends. The germline V gene has CDR1 SGHVS and CDR2 FQNEAQ.

There are a few counts of this clonotype. The rearrangement uses TRBV20-1 and TRBJ2-5; no clear D gene. CDR1 and CDR2 (germline): DFQATT, SNEGSKA (reference sequence). The CDR3 is 12 residues long. With 6 bases removed from V and 4 bases from J, the gap between germline ends came to 12 bases. CDR3 DNA: TGCAGTGCAGGCGGAGTGGGAGAGACCCAGTACTTC. This translates into CSAGGVGETQYF.

V and J are TRBV7-2 and TRBJ2-7; the match to TRBD1 covers 10 bases. The CDR3 is made up of 15 amino acids. V shed 5 bases, J shed 2 bases, and the junction held 6 bases outside the gene matches. Looked up from germline, CDR1 is SGHTA and CDR2 is FQGNSA. CDR3 nucleotide sequence: TGTGCCAGCAGCCGCCGGGACAGGGGTCCCTACGAGCAGTACTTC. This codes for CASSRRDRGPYEQYF. The entire variable domain, with the rest obtained from reference TRBV7-2 and TRBJ2-7, is as follows: GAGVSQSPSNKVTEKGKDVELRCDPISGHTALYWYRQSLGQGLEFLIYFQGNSAPDKSGLPSDRFSAERTGGSVSTLTIQRTQQEDSAVYLCASSRRDRGPYEQYFGPGTRLTVT.